A single sample gave rise to the 31 T cell receptor beta chains below, sequenced in a study of blood T cell repertoires in COVID-19. The method was immunoSEQ multiplex PCR; TCRdb's version includes in-frame clones alone and lacks a portion of them. In the table there are around 150,000 clones, about 77% of which are singletons. The source material was peripheral blood. These TCRs come from a man aged 60-69 years with acute or convalescent COVID-19.

This sequence joins TRBV13 and TRBJ1-1; 7 nucleotides match TRBD1. CDR1 and CDR2 from the germline V gene are PRHDT and FYEKMQ (reference sequence). The V gene end was trimmed by 5 bases and the J gene end by 1 base; junction bases not matched to a gene: 7. The CDR3 length is 15 residues. In DNA, the CDR3 is TGTGCCAGCAGCCAAACAGGGGAACAGAACACTGAAGCTTTCTTT. Translating gives CASSQTGEQNTEAFF.

This chain joins TRBV6-4 and TRBJ1-1; 8 nucleotides match TRBD1. This CDR3 is built from 13 residues. Germline assignment: CDR1 MRHNA and CDR2 SNTAGT. Trimming removed 6 bases from V and 6 bases from J; junction bases left unmatched: 6. CDR3: CASSPGGQAEAFF. The CDR3 coding sequence is TGTGCCAGCAGCCCAGGGGGCCAAGCTGAAGCTTTCTTT.

This chain links TRBV28 with TRBJ2-7; D is uncertain. Germline CDR1 MDHEN, CDR2 SYDVKM. The CDR3 runs 12 residues. Trimming took 4 bases from V and 3 from J, leaving 7 bases between them. CDR3 nucleotide sequence: TGTGCCAGCAGTTCTCAGGACTACGAGCAGTACTTC. Its translation: CASSSQDYEQYF.

In its sample, this clone was seen a few times. The chain joins TRBV6-1 to TRBJ1-1; a weak D match, TRBD1 (5 bases). The V gene's germline CDR1 is MNHNS and CDR2 SASEGT. CDR3 length: 13 residues. V was cut by 5 bases and J by 3 bases, with 10 bases left in between. The CDR3 region has the DNA TGTGCCAGCAGTTGGGTAGGGGACACTGAAGCTTTCTTT. Translation: CASSWVGDTEAFF.

The CDR3 DNA reads as TGCGCCAGCAGCTTGGTATACATACAAGAGACCCAGTACTTC. Protein: CASSLVYIQETQYF. The chain employs TRBV5-1 and TRBJ2-5; no reliable D call. The CDR3 has 14 residues. V lost 0 bases, J lost 2 bases, and 8 bases lay in between. The germline CDR1 and CDR2 sequences are SGHRS and YFSETQ.

This clone was counted between two and nine times. This chain joins TRBV27 and TRBJ2-2; no clear D. Germline V CDR1 and CDR2: MNHEY, SMNVEV (reference sequence). The CDR3 has 14 residues. Trimming pared 5 bases from V and 6 bases from J, leaving 13 bases between. This CDR3 reads CASSHRSIPGELFF. The CDR3 region has the DNA TGTGCCAGCAGTCACAGATCTATACCCGGGGAGCTGTTTTTT.

The chain recombines TRBV28 with TRBJ2-7; unclear D gene. The CDR3 spans 15 residues. The V end was cut by 4 bases, the J end by 2 bases, with 15 bases between. Germline lookup yields CDR1 MDHEN and CDR2 SYDVKM. The chain's CDR3 is CASSSPHSPTYEQYF. CDR3 nucleotides: TGTGCCAGCAGTTCACCCCACAGCCCCACCTACGAGCAGTACTTC.

Remarks on this clone: This sample includes further DNA sequences coding for the same CDR3. The V and J genes are TRBV2 and TRBJ1-5; 7 bases agree with TRBD1. CDR1 is SNHLY, CDR2 FYNNEI, per germline. CDR3 length: 14 amino acids. V lost 4 bases, J lost 2 bases, and 2 bases stayed unmatched. CDR3 region: CASSGTGGNQPQHF. CDR3 bases: TGTGCCAGCAGTGGAACAGGGGGCAATCAGCCCCAGCATTTT. Drawing the rest from reference TRBV2 and TRBJ1-5, the complete variable domain is EPEVTQTPSHQVTQMGQEVILRCVPISNHLYFYWYRQILGQKVEFLVSFYNNEISEKSEIFDDQFSVERPDGSNFTLKIRSTKLEDSAMYFCASSGTGGNQPQHFGDGTRLSIL.

The chain is built from TRBV6-4 and TRBJ1-2; 8 bases map to TRBD1. The V gene's germline CDR1 is MRHNA and CDR2 SNTAGT. The CDR3 length is 14 residues. The V gene end was trimmed by 6 bases and the J gene end by 6 bases; junction bases not matched to a gene: 9. The DNA of the CDR3 is TGTGCCAGCAGCCCCGGGAGGACAGGGCATGGCTACACCTTC. It encodes CASSPGRTGHGYTF.

V and J are TRBV2 and TRBJ2-1; 9 nucleotides match TRBD2. V lost 5 bases, J lost 6 bases, and 8 bases stayed unmatched. Germline V lookup: CDR1 SNHLY, CDR2 FYNNEI. The CDR3 contains 15 residues. In DNA, the CDR3 is TGTGCCAGCAGTTGGGGACTAGCCCGAACCAATGAGCAGTTCTTC. It specifies CASSWGLARTNEQFF.

The chain is built from TRBV5-4 and TRBJ2-5; D is perhaps TRBD2 (5 bases). The CDR3 sequence is 15 residues long. Germline V gene lookup returns CDR1 SGHNT and CDR2 YYREEE (reference sequence). Trimming pared 4 bases from V and 4 bases from J, leaving 17 bases between. The CDR3 nucleotides read TGTGCCAGCAGCCCCAGGACCACCGGAGGAGAGACCCAGTACTTC. This translates into CASSPRTTGGETQYF.

This clone is a singleton in its sample. This chain joins TRBV25-1 and TRBJ2-6, with 10 bases fitting TRBD1. V trimming: 1 base; J trimming: 2 bases; junction bases outside the gene matches: 5. This CDR3 is 18 amino acids long. Germline CDR1 reads MGHDK; CDR2 reads SYGVNS. In DNA, the CDR3 is TGTGCCAGCAGTGAATGGGGACAGGGGACAGCTGGGGCCAACGTCCTGACTTTC. Translating it yields CASSEWGQGTAGANVLTF.

This clone was seen only a few times. The chain is built from TRBV5-1 and TRBJ2-7; the match to TRBD2 covers 7 bases. Germline V lookup: CDR1 SGHRS, CDR2 YFSETQ. The CDR3 spans 14 residues. After removal of 4 bases from V and 2 bases from J, the junction contained 6 bases not matched to a gene. CDR3 sequence (DNA): TGCGCCAGCAGCCCGGCGGGGGACGCCTACGAGCAGTACTTC. As protein: CASSPAGDAYEQYF.

In DNA, the CDR3 is TGTGCCAGCTCACCCCTTCTCAGAGGGCCTGATACGCAGTATTTT. As protein: CASSPLLRGPDTQYF. The rearrangement joins TRBV18 to TRBJ2-3; tentative D call: TRBD2 (5 bases). The CDR3 is 15 residues long. Trimming removed 3 bases at V and 6 bases at J, with 16 bases between. Germline CDR1 KGHSH, CDR2 LQKENI.

This chain uses TRBV11-2 with TRBJ2-7, with 10 bases aligning to TRBD1. J gave up 2 bases and V 1 base, and 5 bases lay outside the gene matches. The germline CDR1 and CDR2 sequences are SGHAT and FQNNGV. The CDR3 is 16 residues long. The CDR3 protein is CASSLASGQGPYEQYF. The CDR3 coding sequence is TGTGCCAGCAGCTTAGCGTCGGGACAGGGGCCCTACGAGCAGTACTTC.

The sample holds one count of this clone. V usage is TRBV6-5 and J usage is TRBJ2-7; 10 positions agree with TRBD1. The J segment lost 6 bases and the V segment lost 5 bases, leaving 7 bases of the junction unmatched. The length of the CDR3 is 14 residues. Germline lookup yields CDR1 MNHEY and CDR2 SVGAGI. The CDR3: CASSTRTGGFEQYF. CDR3 coding DNA: TGTGCCAGCAGTACTAGGACAGGGGGTTTCGAGCAGTACTTC.

The chain couples TRBV4-2 to TRBJ2-7; 7 nucleotides match TRBD2. The trim removed 5 bases at V and 1 base at J, leaving 2 bases unmatched. The CDR3 consists of 13 residues. CDR1 is LGHNA, CDR2 YNFKEQ, per germline. Written as DNA, the CDR3 is TGTGCCAGCAGCGGGCGGGGGTCCTACGAGCAGTACTTC. Translation gives CASSGRGSYEQYF.

V usage is TRBV7-3 and J usage is TRBJ2-2; D is perhaps TRBD2 (6 bases). The length of the CDR3 is 16 residues. CDR1 SGHTA and CDR2 FQGTGA come from the germline V gene. The V gene lost 2 bases and the J gene lost 7 bases, with 17 bases spanning the gap. In DNA, the CDR3 is TGTGCCAGCAGCTTAGAGTGGCGGGAACGTGTCGGGGAGCTGTTTTTT. Translating gives CASSLEWRERVGELFF.

The chain is built from TRBV27 and TRBJ2-2, with D maybe TRBD1 (5 bases). The V gene lost 7 bases and the J gene lost 2 bases, with 20 bases spanning the gap. This CDR3 region has 17 residues. The germline gives CDR1 MNHEY, CDR2 SMNVEV (reference sequence). Here the CDR3 DNA reads TGTGCCAGCACCTCCTTGGGGTGGACACTAAACACCGGGGAGCTGTTTTTT. Protein product: CASTSLGWTLNTGELFF.

The chain couples TRBV7-8 to TRBJ2-7; D may be TRBD2 (5 bases). The CDR3 has 14 residues. Between the trimmed V and J ends, which lost 3 bases and 0 bases, there was a span of 9 bases. Germline loops: CDR1 SGHVS, CDR2 FQNEAQ. CDR3 nucleotides: TGTGCCAGCAGCTTCGGACTGGGCTCCTACGAGCAGTACTTC. Amino acid sequence: CASSFGLGSYEQYF.

CDR3 amino acids: CASRTGGGYYEQYF. For the CDR3, the DNA is TGTGCCAGCAGGACAGGGGGTGGGTACTACGAGCAGTACTTC. The chain couples TRBV6-5 to TRBJ2-7, with 9 bases that match TRBD1. This CDR3 contains 14 residues. Germline assignment: CDR1 MNHEY and CDR2 SVGAGI. Germline trimming cut 6 bases from V and 3 bases from J; bases unmatched to any gene: 6.

The chain recombines TRBV7-6 with TRBJ2-6, with 11 positions matching TRBD1. Trimming removed 3 bases from V and 4 bases from J; junction bases left unmatched: 5. This CDR3 contains 17 residues. Germline lookup yields CDR1 SGHVS and CDR2 FNYEAQ. The chain's CDR3 is CASSFWTGGSGANVLTF. The CDR3 DNA is TGTGCCAGCAGCTTCTGGACAGGGGGCTCAGGGGCCAACGTCCTGACTTTC. The variable domain in full, with the rest retrieved from reference TRBV7-6 and TRBJ2-6, is GAGVSQSPRYKVTKRGQDVALRCDPISGHVSLYWYRQALGQGPEFLTYFNYEAQQDKSGLPNDRFSAERPEGSISTLTIQRTEQRDSAMYRCASSFWTGGSGANVLTFGAGSRLTVL.

This chain's CDR3 is CASSPGTNYEQYF. The CDR3 DNA reads as TGTGCCAGCAGCCCCGGGACAAACTACGAGCAGTACTTC. The chain carries TRBV5-6 and TRBJ2-7; D may be TRBD1 (6 bases). Germline-derived CDR1 and CDR2 are SGHDT and YYEEEE. The CDR3 is 13 amino acids. V was trimmed by 4 bases and J by 3 bases, leaving 11 bases between them.

This clone was seen only once. The CDR3 reads CASSPPGFSGYTF. The CDR3 bases are TGTGCCAGCAGCCCACCAGGGTTTTCTGGCTACACCTTC. The V call is TRBV7-9, the J call TRBJ1-2; a weak D match, TRBD1 (5 bases). The CDR3 loop spans 13 amino acids. The germline V gene encodes CDR1 SEHNR and CDR2 FQNEAQ (reference sequence). With 5 bases removed from V and 7 bases from J, the gap between germline ends came to 14 bases.

The V call is TRBV6-5, the J call TRBJ1-2; TRBD1 might be the D (5 bases). Germline V gene lookup returns CDR1 MNHEY and CDR2 SVGAGI. The CDR3 contains 13 residues. V lost 7 bases, J lost 1 base, and 10 bases lay in between. This chain's CDR3 is CASTGQGNYGYTF. CDR3 DNA: TGTGCCAGCACCGGGCAGGGTAACTATGGCTACACCTTC.

The chain uses TRBV19 and TRBJ2-7; D might be TRBD2 (6 bases). Germline CDR1 reads LNHDA; CDR2 reads SQIVND (reference sequence). This CDR3 region has 14 residues. Trimming took off 1 base at V and 2 bases at J, with 9 bases between the two ends. Written as DNA, the CDR3 is TGTGCCAGTAGTATAGGACGGGGGACCTACGAGCAGTACTTC. Encoded protein: CASSIGRGTYEQYF.

The chain has TRBV28 and TRBJ2-3, with 10 bases aligning to TRBD2. This CDR3 spans 18 amino acids. V shed 5 bases, J shed 1 base, and the junction held 12 bases outside the gene matches. Germline-derived CDR1 and CDR2 are MDHEN and SYDVKM. The DNA for the CDR3 is TGTGCCAGCAGTCGGGGCCCTATGCTAGCGGGGGGCACAGATACGCAGTATTTT. It yields the protein CASSRGPMLAGGTDTQYF.

The chain links TRBV7-6 to TRBJ2-3; 10 nucleotides agree with TRBD2. CDR3 length: 16 residues. The J segment lost 3 bases and the V segment lost 2 bases, leaving 5 bases of the junction unmatched. CDR1 is SGHVS, CDR2 FNYEAQ, per germline. CDR3 region: CASSLSLAGRTDTQYF. CDR3 nucleotide sequence: TGTGCCAGCAGCTTATCACTAGCGGGGAGGACAGATACGCAGTATTTT.

J is TRBJ2-7 and V is TRBV19, with 11 bases fitting TRBD2. V trimming: 3 bases; J trimming: 0 bases; junction bases outside the gene matches: 4. This CDR3 comprises 16 residues. CDR1 is LNHDA and CDR2 is SQIVND in the germline V gene (reference sequence). The CDR3 protein is CASSMSGTSGSYEQYF. The CDR3 DNA reads as TGTGCCAGTAGTATGTCAGGGACTAGCGGCTCCTACGAGCAGTACTTC.

The chain couples TRBV29-1 to TRBJ2-7; 7 bases agree with TRBD1. Germline loops: CDR1 SQVTM, CDR2 ANQGSEA. Trimming took 6 bases from V and 4 from J; bases not matched to a gene: 9. The CDR3 has 13 residues. In DNA, the CDR3 is TGCAGCGTGAGGGTAGGGGGCAGTTACGAGCAGTACTTC. Residues: CSVRVGGSYEQYF.

The chain joins TRBV18 to TRBJ2-3, with D possibly matching TRBD1 (6 bases). The V end was cut by 4 bases, the J end by 5 bases, with 10 bases between. This CDR3 region has 13 residues. CDR1 is KGHSH, CDR2 LQKENI, per germline. For the CDR3, the DNA is TGTGCCAGCTCACTGGGGGCAGAAGATACGCAGTATTTT. Amino acids: CASSLGAEDTQYF.